In this sample, the clone carrying this T cell receptor beta chain turned up a few times. Its antigen is not identified. This sample is part of a study of CD8+CD57+ T cells in acquired aplastic anemia. Background on the study: Across the sorted CD4+ and CD8+ cells, DNA amounts averaged about 3 ug. Study-level results: Patients shared around 30 CD8+ CDR3 sequences with controls.

The study profiled TCR beta VDJ and CDR3 using genomic DNA as template. TCRdb reanalysed the reads using MiXCR and keeps one entry per CDR3 protein. The sample carries roughly 100,000 distinct CDR3 sequences, about 67% recorded once. CD8+CD57+ cell expansion had been shown by flow cytometry in patients chosen for sequencing. Source material: sorted CD4+, CD8+, or CD8+CD57+ T cells (not recorded which) from PBMCs. This sequence originates from a human donor with aplastic anemia.

CDR3 nucleotides: TGCAGTGCTAGCGGGGCAAAGAACACCGGGGAGCTGTTTTTT. Encoded protein: CSASGAKNTGELFF. J is TRBJ2-2 and V is TRBV20-1, with D perhaps matching TRBD1 or TRBD2 (5 bases each). CDR1 and CDR2 (germline): DFQATT, SNEGSKA (reference sequence). The V and J ends lost 3 bases and 1 base respectively, with 9 bases between them. The CDR3 has 14 residues.